This T cell receptor beta chain stems from a study of T cell changes during pregnancy in multiple sclerosis. The CDR3 extends over 13 amino acids. Germline CDR1 MNHEY, CDR2 SVGAGI. V was trimmed by 4 bases and J by 2 bases, leaving 8 bases between them. The data were produced by immunoSEQ multiplex PCR, yet TCRdb's version contains in-frame clones alone and is incomplete. The table records roughly 56,000 clones, over 75% of them present only once. The sample consisted of peripheral blood, taken in the first trimester of pregnancy. The receptor comes from a female donor with multiple sclerosis, enrolled in a pregnancy study. The chain uses TRBV6-5 and TRBJ1-2, with D unresolved. CDR3 residues: CASSFLSNYGYTF. In nucleotides, the CDR3 is TGTGCCAGCAGTTTTTTATCCAACTATGGCTACACCTTC.